What follows are 19 T cell receptor beta chains derived from one specimen sequenced in a study of shared clonotypes between healthy human individuals. The data were produced by immunoSEQ multiplex PCR, yet TCRdb's version contains in-frame clones alone and is incomplete. The table has 2 million to 2.5 million clones, less than 95% seen once. Input material: naive CD4+ T cells from PBMCs. Subset specified: CD45RA+ positively selected. Receptors were obtained from a man aged 18 to 30 in good health. Some clones in this sample may be carry-over from other donors' samples.

V gene TRBV28 combines with J gene TRBJ2-7, with a tentative D call TRBD1 (5 bases). CDR1 is MDHEN and CDR2 is SYDVKM in the germline V gene. Trimming removed 3 bases from V and 4 bases from J, with 16 bases in between. The CDR3 sequence is 15 residues long. The CDR3 nucleotides read TGTGCCAGCAGTTTGGGGCCCCCGGTTATGTACGAGCAGTACTTC. It codes for CASSLGPPVMYEQYF.

The chain recombines TRBV10-3 with TRBJ2-7; D unresolved. V was trimmed by 4 bases and J by 3 bases, leaving 7 bases between them. CDR1 ENHRY and CDR2 SYGVKD come from the germline V gene. The CDR3 length is 12 residues. The CDR3 DNA follows: TGTGCCATCAGTGGGGCCGACTACGAGCAGTACTTC. Protein product: CAISGADYEQYF.

Regarding this clone: The same CDR3 also results from other DNA sequences found in this sample. This chain links TRBV9 with TRBJ2-1; D might be TRBD2 (6 bases). V was clipped by 0 bases and J by 1 base, with 8 bases between them. The length of the CDR3 is 15 residues. The V gene's germline CDR1 is SGDLS and CDR2 YYNGEE. In nucleotides, the CDR3 is TGTGCCAGCAGCGTAGGTGGGACTTCCTACAATGAGCAGTTCTTC. Amino acids: CASSVGGTSYNEQFF. Using reference TRBV9 and TRBJ2-1 for the parts outside the CDR3, the full variable domain is DSGVTQTPKHLITATGQRVTLRCSPRSGDLSVYWYQQSLDQGLQFLIQYYNGEERAKGNILERFSAQQFPDLHSELNLSSLELGDSALYFCASSVGGTSYNEQFFGPGTRLTVL.

Points on this clone: The sample carries other DNA sequences with the same CDR3. This rearrangement joins TRBV6-6 to TRBJ1-5, with no clear D. Germline CDR1 reads MNHNY; CDR2 reads SVGAGI (reference sequence). Between the trimmed V and J ends, which lost 6 bases and 1 base, there was a span of 4 bases. The CDR3 is 12 amino acids. The CDR3 is CASSRSNQPQHF. As DNA, the CDR3 is TGTGCCAGCAGCCGAAGCAATCAGCCCCAGCATTTT.

This clone was observed once. The chain carries TRBV10-1 and TRBJ1-1, with TRBD1 as a possible D gene (5 bases). Germline V gives CDR1 WNHNN, CDR2 SYGVQD (reference sequence). Trimming cost V 4 bases and J 10 bases, with 13 bases left between them. The CDR3 runs 12 residues. CDR3 in DNA: TGCGCCAGCAGTGGAGGGAAAAGGGGAGCTTTCTTT. Translation gives CASSGGKRGAFF.

The rearrangement joins TRBV19 to TRBJ1-2; 7 bases map to TRBD1. This CDR3 has 14 residues. Germline loops: CDR1 LNHDA, CDR2 SQIVND (reference sequence). V shed 2 bases, J shed 10 bases, and the junction held 10 bases outside the gene matches. CDR3 coding DNA: TGTGCCAGTAGTATACAACCGACGGGACAGATCTACACCTTC. Translation: CASSIQPTGQIYTF.

This clone has only one observation. The gene calls are TRBV19 and TRBJ2-7, with 8 bases identical to TRBD2. The CDR3 spans 16 residues. CDR1 is LNHDA, CDR2 SQIVND, per germline (reference sequence). Trimming at V came to 1 base and at J to 0 bases, leaving 5 bases not matched to a gene. CDR3: CASSIGGTSGSYEQYF. In DNA, the CDR3 is TGTGCCAGTAGTATAGGTGGTACTAGCGGCTCCTACGAGCAGTACTTC.

This sequence joins TRBV4-1 and TRBJ1-5, with 8 bases that match TRBD1. The CDR3 extends over 13 amino acids. The germline CDR1 and CDR2 sequences are MGHRA and YSYEKL. Unmatched junction bases numbered 10, after V lost 3 bases and J lost 15 bases. The CDR3 protein is CASSQLQGEVVHF. CDR3 sequence (DNA): TGCGCCAGCAGCCAGCTACAGGGGGAAGTAGTGCATTTT.

The rearrangement links TRBV2 to TRBJ2-6, with D hard to call. Trimming removed 8 bases from V and 3 bases from J, with 11 bases in between. Germline V gives CDR1 SNHLY, CDR2 FYNNEI. The CDR3 sequence is 14 residues long. The CDR3 protein is CASLVRVGANVLTF. The CDR3 DNA follows: TGTGCCAGCCTCGTTAGGGTTGGGGCCAACGTCCTGACTTTC.

Comments on this clone: The sample has other DNA sequences that encode this CDR3 too. The V and J genes are TRBV5-1 and TRBJ2-3; possibly TRBD2 for D (6 bases). Germline V CDR1 and CDR2: SGHRS, YFSETQ. V was clipped by 1 base and J by 0 bases, with 9 bases between them. This CDR3 contains 15 residues. The CDR3 protein is CASSLSGDSTDTQYF. Written as DNA, the CDR3 is TGCGCCAGCAGCTTGTCGGGAGATAGCACAGATACGCAGTATTTT.

The sample holds a few counts of this clone. The V call is TRBV28, the J call TRBJ1-4; no definite D call. The V end was cut by 6 bases, the J end by 4 bases, with 3 bases between. The CDR3 length is 11 residues. Germline CDR1 MDHEN, CDR2 SYDVKM. The CDR3 reads CASRINEKLFF. The CDR3 bases are TGTGCCAGCAGGATTAATGAAAAACTGTTTTTT. The full variable domain, completed using reference TRBV28 and TRBJ1-4, is DVKVTQSSRYLVKRTGEKVFLECVQDMDHENMFWYRQDPGLGLRLIYFSYDVKMKEKGDIPEGYSVSREKKERFSLILESASTNQTSMYLCASRINEKLFFGSGTQLSVL.

This clone turned up a few times. V and J are TRBV7-7 and TRBJ2-2; 8 nucleotides line up with TRBD1. J gave up 7 bases and V 4 bases, and 8 bases lay outside the gene matches. The CDR3 is 15 residues long. Germline CDR1 is SSHAT and CDR2 is FNYEAQ (reference sequence). The CDR3 sequence: CASSSGQADGGELFF. The DNA of the CDR3 is TGTGCCAGCAGCTCGGGACAGGCCGATGGCGGGGAGCTGTTTTTT. Together with reference TRBV7-7 and TRBJ2-2, the CDR3 gives the full variable domain: GAGVSQSPRYKVTKRGQDVTLRCDPISSHATLYWYQQALGQGPEFLTYFNYEAQPDKSGLPSDRFSAERPEGSISTLTIQRTEQRDSAMYRCASSSGQADGGELFFGEGSRLTVL.

The chain couples TRBV28 to TRBJ1-4, with D hard to call. Per the germline V gene, CDR1 is MDHEN and CDR2 is SYDVKM. The ends were cut back, 2 bases at V and 3 bases at J, with 4 bases in the middle. The length of the CDR3 is 13 residues. The CDR3 protein is CASSLRPNEKLFF. The CDR3 nucleotides read TGTGCCAGCAGTTTACGCCCTAATGAAAAACTGTTTTTT.

J is TRBJ2-3 and V is TRBV5-1; 13 bases agree with TRBD2. This CDR3 spans 16 amino acids. CDR1 is SGHRS, CDR2 YFSETQ, per germline. V lost 4 bases to trimming and J lost 6 bases; unmatched junction nucleotides: 8. CDR3 in DNA: TGCGCCAGCAGCGCCAGACTAGCGGGGGGACGGGATACGCAGTATTTT. It translates to CASSARLAGGRDTQYF.

This clone was seen a few times. The junction departs from the called germline gene at one end, perhaps through a read error. This chain uses TRBV28 with TRBJ1-1; 8 positions agree with TRBD1. This CDR3 has 14 residues. CDR1 and CDR2 (germline): MDHEN, SYDVKM. The CDR3 reads CASGLGQALQGAFF. The CDR3 DNA follows: TGTGCCAGCGGTTTGGGACAGGCCCTCCAGGGAGCTTTCTTT.

The chain joins TRBV5-1 to TRBJ2-3; 7 positions agree with TRBD2. Germline lookup yields CDR1 SGHRS and CDR2 YFSETQ. The CDR3 extends over 15 amino acids. V lost 4 bases and J lost 1; bases outside the gene matches: 6. The CDR3 spells CASSIGLVGTDTQYF. CDR3 DNA sequence: TGCGCCAGCAGCATCGGACTAGTTGGCACAGATACGCAGTATTTT.

On this clone itself: Other DNA sequences in this sample translate to the same CDR3. The rearrangement links TRBV7-2 to TRBJ1-2; D not certain. This CDR3 spans 14 amino acids. Germline lookup yields CDR1 SGHTA and CDR2 FQGNSA. Trimming removed 3 bases from V and 0 bases from J, with 8 bases in between. The CDR3 DNA follows: TGTGCCAGCAGCTTGGGTGGATCTAACTATGGCTACACCTTC. Its protein is CASSLGGSNYGYTF. The variable domain in full, completed from reference TRBV7-2 and TRBJ1-2, reads GAGVSQSPSNKVTEKGKDVELRCDPISGHTALYWYRQSLGQGLEFLIYFQGNSAPDKSGLPSDRFSAERTGGSVSTLTIQRTQQEDSAVYLCASSLGGSNYGYTFGSGTRLTVV.

About this clone: Other DNA sequences in this sample translate to the same CDR3. This chain connects TRBV18 to TRBJ2-7, with 10 positions matching TRBD2. Per germline, CDR1 KGHSH and CDR2 LQKENI. The CDR3 is made up of 15 amino acids. Trimming took 2 bases from V and 2 from J; bases not matched to a gene: 3. This chain's CDR3 is CASSPGTSVAYEQYF. The DNA for the CDR3 is TGTGCCAGCTCACCAGGGACTAGCGTCGCCTACGAGCAGTACTTC.

The chain links TRBV6-5 to TRBJ1-1; 7 bases fit TRBD1. This CDR3 comprises 15 residues. Germline loops: CDR1 MNHEY, CDR2 SVGAGI. V lost 0 bases and J lost 5; bases outside the gene matches: 6. As DNA, the CDR3 is TGTGCCAGCAGTTACTCTCCCAGGGGGGGTACTGAAGCTTTCTTT. The encoded protein is CASSYSPRGGTEAFF.